This TCR beta chain is from a study of blood T cell repertoires in COVID-19 (TCRdb year 2020). At the level of the whole study: Collaborator samples came from the United States, Italy and Spain and covered acute and convalescent phases of COVID-19. Deeply sampled blood TCRbeta repertoires from subjects exposed to, actively infected with, or recovered from COVID-19 were included in the dataset. The sample metadata nearly always contained a de-identified subject ID, COVID-19 status, age in years and sex. The prospective study material was composed of cDNA or gDNA derived from T cells, B-cell-depleted T cells, or PBMCs. Samples were obtained from the ongoing ImmuneRACE study (first 160 participants) and from over a thousand subjects provided by 6 global collaborators. HLA class I and class II types, where available, came from metadata supplied by the sample provider rather than from assay-based typing. The repertoires were released in a freely available public database intended as a resource for research on the immune response to SARS-CoV-2. What the authors observed across the whole study: How much clinical and demographic metadata was included differed by source and by participant, and the metadata was provided uncurated.

In Seattle, one collaborating source enrolled patients while the infection was active and tracked those patients longitudinally over the course of disease. Collaborating institutions collected whole blood in K2EDTA tubes following their own protocols. Collaborator samples were shipped for TCRbeta analysis as frozen whole blood, isolated PBMCs, or DNA extracted from either sample type. TCRbeta CDR3 regions were amplified from genomic DNA by means of the immunoSEQ Assay, a bias-controlled multiplex PCR. The paper's data handling went like this. The number of nucleated cells in each sample was estimated from the amplification of reference gene primers within the assay. Sequence reads were collapsed and filtered to measure the absolute abundance of every unique TCRbeta CDR3 rearrangement. For each sample, productive Simpson clonality was calculated as the square root of Simpson's diversity index across productive rearrangements. Held by TCRdb, this immuneACCESS table contains in-frame sequences only and omits some clones. Under half of the omission traces to an unresolved V gene where checked; the cause of the rest is unknown. V, J and clone size were drawn from that table, and D and trimming were deduced from the DNA. This sample lists roughly 160,000 clones; 84% were detected once. Less than 3% of the sample goes to the ten largest clones.

V sheds 1 base and J sheds 1 base, leaving 9 bases between their ends. There are 15 amino acids in the CDR3, from cysteine to phenylalanine inclusive. Only the CDR3 part of the read is kept: 45 bases, read in frame from the first base. Based on the germline V gene, the CDR1 and CDR2 sequences are SGHDN and FVKESK. In regard to this clone: The antigen it binds to is not known. No base quality values were provided; no much bigger clone lies one nucleotide off.

The rearrangement joined TRBV14 to TRBJ2-3; the D gene is unclear. Sequencing used peripheral blood. This receptor was obtained from a woman aged 80 or older with COVID-19, enrolled during active disease. The nucleotides are TGTGCCAGCAGCCAAGGGTTAAAGCGCACAGATACGCAGTATTTT. This encodes CASSQGLKRTDTQYF.